This T cell receptor beta chain was documented in a study of blood T cell repertoires in COVID-19. The length of the CDR3 is 16 residues. Germline values: CDR1 MNHEY, CDR2 SMNVEV (reference sequence). J lost 6 bases, V lost 4 bases, and 9 bases had no gene match. Here immunoSEQ multiplex PCR was the method, and the copy in TCRdb shows in-frame clones only, minus some. The data contain around 270,000 clones, about 80% of them singletons. Sequencing was performed on peripheral blood. This sequence was found in a person aged 70 to 85 with COVID-19, enrolled during active disease. The chain recombines TRBV27 with TRBJ2-3, with 11 bases fitting TRBD2. The CDR3 nucleotides read TGTGCCAGCAGTTCATCTATAGCGGGAGGGTTGGATACGCAGTATTTT. Translation: CASSSSIAGGLDTQYF.